This TCR beta chain was found in a study of blood T cell repertoires in COVID-19. This CDR3 contains 14 residues. The germline V gene has CDR1 ENHRY and CDR2 SYGVKD. The V end was cut by 6 bases, the J end by 1 base, with 12 bases between. Assay: immunoSEQ multiplex PCR; the TCRdb copy retains only in-frame clones and omits some. The sample holds about 350,000 clones, roughly 90% seen once. Seattle cases were enrolled at active infection and followed longitudinally. The rearrangement links TRBV10-3 to TRBJ1-1, with D perhaps matching TRBD1 (5 bases). This sequence was found in an older woman with COVID-19, enrolled during active disease. The sample comprised peripheral blood. The CDR3 loop is CAIRMGLGNTEAFF. The CDR3 DNA sequence: TGTGCCATCAGGATGGGACTTGGGAACACTGAAGCTTTCTTT.